One sample yielded the 15 T cell receptor beta chains listed below, sequenced in a study of OX40 agonist ivuxolimab in advanced cancers. Some clones are missing from TCRdb's copy, which holds only in-frame ones; the method was immunoSEQ multiplex PCR. The profile shows tens of thousands of clones, around 90% of them singletons. Sequenced here: CD4+ or CD8+ T cells sorted from blood, sampled in a trial of the OX40 agonist ivuxolimab. These receptors all stem from an adult with an advanced solid tumor such as melanoma, head and neck, liver or kidney cancer.

This clone showed up just a few times. This rearrangement joins TRBV29-1 to TRBJ2-2, with 10 positions matching TRBD1. V lost 6 bases and J lost 5; bases outside the gene matches: 9. Germline CDR1 SQVTM, CDR2 ANQGSEA. This CDR3 region has 15 residues. The CDR3 DNA reads TGCAGCGTGACAGGGGGCGGTCTGGGGACCGGGGAGCTGTTTTTT. Translated, it gives CSVTGGGLGTGELFF.

This clone was seen once. The chain uses TRBV19 and TRBJ1-1; weak D call: TRBD1 (5 bases). Germline values: CDR1 LNHDA, CDR2 SQIVND (reference sequence). Trimming shortened V by 5 bases and J by 6 bases, and 16 bases separated the two germline ends. CDR3 length: 14 amino acids. Here the CDR3 reads CASSPSGGAPEAFF. The CDR3 bases are TGTGCCAGTAGTCCCTCGGGAGGGGCCCCTGAAGCTTTCTTT.

V and J are TRBV18 and TRBJ2-2; 7 bases line up with TRBD1. From germline, CDR1 is KGHSH and CDR2 LQKENI. The CDR3 extends over 16 amino acids. J lost 3 bases, V lost 1 base, and 5 bases had no gene match. The CDR3 bases are TGTGCCAGCTCACCACGGCCAGGGGGTCACACCGGGGAGCTGTTTTTT. This sequence encodes CASSPRPGGHTGELFF.

This chain uses TRBV6-1 with TRBJ2-7; TRBD2 matches 7 bases. CDR1 is MNHNS, CDR2 SASEGT, per germline. This CDR3 is built from 13 residues. With 5 bases clipped from V and 3 bases from J, the junction kept 4 bases outside the gene matches. The DNA of the CDR3 is TGTGCCAGCAGTAGGACTAGAGACTACGAGCAGTACTTC. It specifies CASSRTRDYEQYF.

This clone was seen more than once but under ten times. The chain uses TRBV5-4 and TRBJ2-2, with D perhaps TRBD1 or TRBD2 (6 bases each). Trimming pared 3 bases from V and 3 bases from J, leaving 18 bases between. Germline V gene lookup returns CDR1 SGHNT and CDR2 YYREEE (reference sequence). This CDR3 has 17 amino acids. The CDR3 is CASSSGVIGGDTGELFF. The DNA for the CDR3 is TGTGCCAGCAGCTCGGGAGTTATCGGGGGCGACACCGGGGAGCTGTTTTTT.

In DNA, the CDR3 is TGTGCCAGCAGCTTAACTCCTGACAGACTGAACACTGAAGCTTTCTTT. As protein: CASSLTPDRLNTEAFF. The chain couples TRBV9 to TRBJ1-1, with D perhaps matching TRBD1 (5 bases). The germline V and J ends were trimmed by 4 bases and 0 bases, with 16 bases remaining between them. Germline CDR1 and CDR2: SGDLS and YYNGEE. The CDR3 is 16 amino acids.

A note on this clone: It is unclear where the CDR3 begins or ends on the DNA, so no DNA is shown, and the CDR3 is as TCRdb lists it. The chain recombines TRBV13 with TRBJ2-7. Germline CDR1 is PRHDT and CDR2 is FYEKMQ (reference sequence). The CDR3 totals 16 residues, both ends included. CDR3 in amino acids: CASSPPFGPGSYEQYF.

The chain uses TRBV6-1 and TRBJ2-1; 12 bases fit TRBD2. The V gene's germline CDR1 is MNHNS and CDR2 SASEGT. J gave up 8 bases and V 5 bases, and 4 bases lay outside the gene matches. This CDR3 is built from 14 residues. CDR3 in amino acids: CASSLLAGGDEQFF. For the CDR3, the DNA is TGTGCCAGCAGTTTACTAGCGGGAGGTGATGAGCAGTTCTTC.

The sample holds one count of this clone. The gene calls are TRBV28 and TRBJ2-3; D might be TRBD1 (6 bases). The length of the CDR3 is 19 residues. The germline V gene has CDR1 MDHEN and CDR2 SYDVKM. Trimming left V 7 bases short and J 0 bases short, with 26 bases between. Here the CDR3 DNA reads TGTGCCAGCACCTCGCTAACGCATTTTGGGACACAGAGCACAGATACGCAGTATTTT. Translation: CASTSLTHFGTQSTDTQYF.

This rearrangement joins TRBV27 to TRBJ2-5; 7 bases match TRBD1. V was pared by 5 bases and J by 2 bases, with 5 bases of the junction left unmatched. The germline gives CDR1 MNHEY, CDR2 SMNVEV (reference sequence). The CDR3 has 14 amino acids. CDR3 sequence reads: CASSDLGQQETQYF. CDR3 bases: TGTGCCAGCAGTGACCTGGGACAGCAAGAGACCCAGTACTTC.

The chain joins TRBV27 to TRBJ2-3; 13 nucleotides match TRBD2. This CDR3 is 15 amino acids long. Germline CDR1 and CDR2: MNHEY and SMNVEV (reference sequence). J lost 4 bases, V lost 6 bases, and 4 bases had no gene match. For the CDR3, the DNA is TGTGCCAGCAGGTGGACTAGCGGGGGTCCAGATACGCAGTATTTT. Protein sequence: CASRWTSGGPDTQYF.

The J gene is TRBJ2-5, the V gene TRBV27; D remains unclear. The DNA end is more similar to TRBJ2-7, so the J call may be wrong. The CDR3 has 14 amino acids. Germline V CDR1 and CDR2: MNHEY, SMNVEV (reference sequence). CDR3 in DNA: TGTGCCAGCAGTTACGGTGGCAGCACCTACGAGCAGTACTTC. Its translation is CASSYGGSTYEQYF.

The chain is built from TRBV4-3 and TRBJ2-5; 11 positions agree with TRBD1. There are 16 residues in the CDR3. J was trimmed by 5 bases and V by 0 bases; bases with no gene match: 5. In germline, CDR1 is LGHNA, CDR2 YSLEER. The CDR3 bases are TGCGCCAGCAGCCAAGATCGGACAGGGGGCGCGGAGACCCAGTACTTC. It specifies CASSQDRTGGAETQYF.

The chain employs TRBV19 and TRBJ2-7; 11 positions match TRBD2. The germline V gene encodes CDR1 LNHDA and CDR2 SQIVND (reference sequence). The trim removed 3 bases at V and 2 bases at J, leaving 3 bases unmatched. The CDR3 contains 15 residues. The CDR3 DNA follows: TGTGCCAGTAGTATGTCTAGCGGGGGGACCTACGAGCAGTACTTC. It encodes CASSMSSGGTYEQYF.

The chain couples TRBV10-3 to TRBJ2-3; 8 positions match TRBD2. With V trimmed by 2 bases and J by 4 bases, 5 bases remained unmatched. From germline, CDR1 is ENHRY and CDR2 SYGVKD. The CDR3 covers 15 residues. The CDR3 bases are TGTGCCATCAGTGAGCCGGGACTAGACGCAGATACGCAGTATTTT. The encoded protein is CAISEPGLDADTQYF.